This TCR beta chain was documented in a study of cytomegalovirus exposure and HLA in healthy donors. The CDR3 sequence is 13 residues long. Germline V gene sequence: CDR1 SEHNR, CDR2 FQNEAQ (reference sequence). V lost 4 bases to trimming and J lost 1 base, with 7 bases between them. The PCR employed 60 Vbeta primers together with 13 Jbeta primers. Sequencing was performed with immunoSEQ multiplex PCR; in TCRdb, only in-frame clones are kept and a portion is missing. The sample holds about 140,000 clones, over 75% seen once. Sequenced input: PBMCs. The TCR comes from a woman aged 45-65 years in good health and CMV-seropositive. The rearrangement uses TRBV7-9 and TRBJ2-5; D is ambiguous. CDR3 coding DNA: TGTGCCAGCAGCTCCCGGGTCCAAGAGACCCAGTACTTC. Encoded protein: CASSSRVQETQYF.